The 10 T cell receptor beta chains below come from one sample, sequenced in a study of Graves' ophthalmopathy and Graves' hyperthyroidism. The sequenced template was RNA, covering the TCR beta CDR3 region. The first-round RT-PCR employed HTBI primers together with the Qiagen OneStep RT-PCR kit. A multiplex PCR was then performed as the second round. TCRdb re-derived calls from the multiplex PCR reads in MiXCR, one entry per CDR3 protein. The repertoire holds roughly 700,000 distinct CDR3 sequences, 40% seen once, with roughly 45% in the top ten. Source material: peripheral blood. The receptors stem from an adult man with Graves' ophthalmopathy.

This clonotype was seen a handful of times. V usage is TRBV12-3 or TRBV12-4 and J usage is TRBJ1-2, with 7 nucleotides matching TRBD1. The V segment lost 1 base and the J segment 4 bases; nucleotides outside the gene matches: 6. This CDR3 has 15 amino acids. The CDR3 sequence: CASSLGAGGVYGYTF. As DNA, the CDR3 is TGTGCCAGCAGTTTAGGGGCAGGGGGAGTCTATGGCTACACCTTC.

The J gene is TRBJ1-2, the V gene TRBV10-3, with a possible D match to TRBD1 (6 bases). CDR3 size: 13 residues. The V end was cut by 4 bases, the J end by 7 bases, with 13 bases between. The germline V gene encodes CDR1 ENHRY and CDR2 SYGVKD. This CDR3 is CAISGGLSRGYTF. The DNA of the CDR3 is TGTGCCATCAGTGGGGGGCTGTCTCGTGGCTACACCTTC.

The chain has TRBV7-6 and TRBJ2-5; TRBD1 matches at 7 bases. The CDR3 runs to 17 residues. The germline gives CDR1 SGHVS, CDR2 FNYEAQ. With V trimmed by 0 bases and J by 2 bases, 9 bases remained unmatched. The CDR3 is CASSLAGQVELQETQYF. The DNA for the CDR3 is TGTGCCAGCAGCTTAGCAGGACAGGTTGAACTTCAAGAGACCCAGTACTTC. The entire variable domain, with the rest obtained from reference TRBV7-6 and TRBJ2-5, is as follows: GAGVSQSPRYKVTKRGQDVALRCDPISGHVSLYWYRQALGQGPEFLTYFNYEAQQDKSGLPNDRFSAERPEGSISTLTIQRTEQRDSAMYRCASSLAGQVELQETQYFGPGTRLLVL.

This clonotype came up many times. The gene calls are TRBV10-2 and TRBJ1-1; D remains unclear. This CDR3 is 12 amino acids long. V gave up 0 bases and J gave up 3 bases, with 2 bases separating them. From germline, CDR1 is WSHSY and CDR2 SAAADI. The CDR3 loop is CASSESYTEAFF. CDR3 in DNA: TGCGCCAGCAGTGAGTCGTACACTGAAGCTTTCTTT.

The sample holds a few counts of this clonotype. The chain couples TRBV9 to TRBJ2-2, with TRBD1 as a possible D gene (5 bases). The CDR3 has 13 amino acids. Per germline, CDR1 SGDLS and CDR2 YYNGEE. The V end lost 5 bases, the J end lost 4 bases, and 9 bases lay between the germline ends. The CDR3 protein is CASSIQGTGELFF. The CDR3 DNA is TGTGCCAGCAGTATTCAGGGCACCGGGGAGCTGTTTTTT.

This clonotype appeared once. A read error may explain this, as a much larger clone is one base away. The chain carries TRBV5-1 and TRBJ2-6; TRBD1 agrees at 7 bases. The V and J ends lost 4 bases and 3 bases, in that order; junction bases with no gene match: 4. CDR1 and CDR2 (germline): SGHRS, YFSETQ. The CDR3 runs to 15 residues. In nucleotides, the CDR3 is TGCGCCAGCAGCCAAGACAGGGTTGGGGCCAACGTCCTGACTTTC. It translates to CASSQDRVGANVLTF.

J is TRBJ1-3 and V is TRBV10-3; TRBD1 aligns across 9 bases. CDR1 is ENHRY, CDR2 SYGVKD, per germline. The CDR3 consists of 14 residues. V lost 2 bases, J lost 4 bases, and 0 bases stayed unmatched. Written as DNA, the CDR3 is TGTGCCATCAGTGAGGGACAGGGGGGAAACACCATATATTTT. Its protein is CAISEGQGGNTIYF.

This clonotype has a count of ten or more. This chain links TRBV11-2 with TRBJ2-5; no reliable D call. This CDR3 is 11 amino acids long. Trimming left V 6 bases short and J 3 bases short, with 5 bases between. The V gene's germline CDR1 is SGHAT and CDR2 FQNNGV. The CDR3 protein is CASRKEETQYF. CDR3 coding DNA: TGTGCCAGCAGAAAAGAAGAGACCCAGTACTTC.

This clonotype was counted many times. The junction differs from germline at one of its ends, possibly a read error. The CDR3, as DNA: TGCAGCGCTGAAACAGGGGTTAGTGTCACTGAAGCTTTCTTT. This sequence encodes CSAETGVSVTEAFF. The chain links TRBV29-1 to TRBJ1-1, with TRBD1 matching over 7 bases. Per the germline V gene, CDR1 is SQVTM and CDR2 is ANQGSEA. This CDR3 is built from 14 residues.

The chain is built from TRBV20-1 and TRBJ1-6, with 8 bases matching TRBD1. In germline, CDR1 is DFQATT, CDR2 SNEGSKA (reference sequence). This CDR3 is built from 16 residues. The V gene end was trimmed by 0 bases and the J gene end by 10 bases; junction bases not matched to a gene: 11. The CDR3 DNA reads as TGCAGTGCTAGAGATGTACGGGCAGGGGGCCGGTCACCCCTCCACTTT. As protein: CSARDVRAGGRSPLHF.